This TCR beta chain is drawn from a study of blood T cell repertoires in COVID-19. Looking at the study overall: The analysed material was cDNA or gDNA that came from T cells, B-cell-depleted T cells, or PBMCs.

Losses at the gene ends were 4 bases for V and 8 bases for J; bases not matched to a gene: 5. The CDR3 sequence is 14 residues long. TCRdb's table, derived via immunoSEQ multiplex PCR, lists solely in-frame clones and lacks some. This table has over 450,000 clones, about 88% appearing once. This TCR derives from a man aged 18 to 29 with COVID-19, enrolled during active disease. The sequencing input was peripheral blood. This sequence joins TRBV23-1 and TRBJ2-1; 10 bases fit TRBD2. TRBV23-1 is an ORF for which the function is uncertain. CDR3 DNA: TGCGCCAGCAGTCCAGCGGGAGGGTGGGATGAGCAGTTCTTC. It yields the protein CASSPAGGWDEQFF.